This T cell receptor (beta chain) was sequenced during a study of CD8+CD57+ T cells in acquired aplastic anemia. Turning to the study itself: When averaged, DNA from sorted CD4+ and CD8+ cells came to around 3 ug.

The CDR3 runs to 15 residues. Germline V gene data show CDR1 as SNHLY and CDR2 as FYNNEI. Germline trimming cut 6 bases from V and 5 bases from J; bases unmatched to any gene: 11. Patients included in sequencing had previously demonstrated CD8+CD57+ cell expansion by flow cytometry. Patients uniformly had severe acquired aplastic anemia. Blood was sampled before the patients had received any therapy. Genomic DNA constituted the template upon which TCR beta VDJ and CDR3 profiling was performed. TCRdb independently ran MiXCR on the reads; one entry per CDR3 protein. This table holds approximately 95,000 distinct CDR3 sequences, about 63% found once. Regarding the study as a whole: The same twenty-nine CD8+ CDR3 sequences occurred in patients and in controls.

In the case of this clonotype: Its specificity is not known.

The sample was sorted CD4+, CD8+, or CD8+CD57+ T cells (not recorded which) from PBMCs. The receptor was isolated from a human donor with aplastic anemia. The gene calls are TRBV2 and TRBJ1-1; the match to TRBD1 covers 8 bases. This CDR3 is CASSHTGTGWTEAFF. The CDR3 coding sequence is TGTGCCAGCAGCCATACCGGGACAGGTTGGACTGAAGCTTTCTTT.